This record concerns one TCR beta chain sequence. The data are from a study of blood T cell repertoires in COVID-19. The wider study: From T cells, B-cell-depleted T cells, or PBMCs came the material, which was cDNA or gDNA.

Assay used: immunoSEQ multiplex PCR; TCRdb lists only in-frame clones, some missing. The data show about 240,000 clones, about 87% seen once. Sequencing input: PBMCs or T cells enriched from blood (not recorded which). This TCR derives from a woman aged 25 to 39 with acute COVID-19.

The CDR3 loop is CATTQSRSDTQYF. In DNA form, the CDR3 reads TGTGCCACCACGCAGTCGCGGTCAGATACGCAGTATTTT. V usage is TRBV15 and J usage is TRBJ2-3; unclear D gene. The germline CDR1 and CDR2 sequences are LNHNV and YYDKDF (reference sequence). The CDR3 runs to 13 residues. V was pared by 7 bases and J by 4 bases, with 12 bases between.